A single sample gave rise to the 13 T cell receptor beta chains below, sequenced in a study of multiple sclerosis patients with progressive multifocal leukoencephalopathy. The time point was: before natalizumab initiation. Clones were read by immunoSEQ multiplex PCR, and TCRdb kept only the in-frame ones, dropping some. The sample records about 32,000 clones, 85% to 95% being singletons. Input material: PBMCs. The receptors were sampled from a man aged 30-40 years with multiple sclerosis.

CDR3 loop: CSARVIGEQYF. The CDR3 DNA reads as TGCAGTGCTAGAGTCATCGGGGAGCAGTACTTC. V usage is TRBV20-1 and J usage is TRBJ2-7; no clear D gene. V was trimmed by 1 base and J by 7 bases, leaving 8 bases between them. The germline V gene has CDR1 DFQATT and CDR2 SNEGSKA (reference sequence). The CDR3 runs 11 residues.

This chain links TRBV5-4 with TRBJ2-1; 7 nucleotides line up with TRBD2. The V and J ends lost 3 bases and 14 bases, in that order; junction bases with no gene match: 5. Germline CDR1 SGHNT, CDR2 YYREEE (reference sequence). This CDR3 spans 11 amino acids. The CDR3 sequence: CASSWGLQEFF. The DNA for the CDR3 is TGTGCCAGCAGCTGGGGACTACAGGAGTTCTTC.

This CDR3 reads CASSEAVLGGPYGYTF. DNA of the CDR3: TGTGCCAGCAGTGAAGCGGTTCTGGGGGGGCCCTATGGCTACACCTTC. V usage is TRBV6-1 and J usage is TRBJ1-2, with D perhaps TRBD1 (6 bases). Between the trimmed V and J ends, which lost 0 bases and 4 bases, there was a span of 15 bases. From germline, CDR1 is MNHNS and CDR2 SASEGT. This CDR3 has 16 residues.

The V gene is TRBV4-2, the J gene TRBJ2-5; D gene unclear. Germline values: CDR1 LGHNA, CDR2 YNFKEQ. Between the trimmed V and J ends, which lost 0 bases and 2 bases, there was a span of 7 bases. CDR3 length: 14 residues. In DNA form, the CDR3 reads TGTGCCAGCAGCCAAGATTCGTCGCAAGAGACCCAGTACTTC. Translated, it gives CASSQDSSQETQYF.

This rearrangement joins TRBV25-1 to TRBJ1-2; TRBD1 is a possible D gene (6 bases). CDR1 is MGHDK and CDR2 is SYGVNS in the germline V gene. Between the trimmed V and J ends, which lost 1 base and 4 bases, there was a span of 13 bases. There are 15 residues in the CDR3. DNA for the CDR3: TGTGCCAGCAGTGAATCTGGAGGCAGGGGCTATGGCTACACCTTC. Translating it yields CASSESGGRGYGYTF.

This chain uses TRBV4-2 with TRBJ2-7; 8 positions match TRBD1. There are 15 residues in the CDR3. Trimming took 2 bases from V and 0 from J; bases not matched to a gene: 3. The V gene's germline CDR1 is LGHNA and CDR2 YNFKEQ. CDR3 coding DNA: TGTGCCAGCAGCCAACCCGGGACAGGCTCCTACGAGCAGTACTTC. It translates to CASSQPGTGSYEQYF.

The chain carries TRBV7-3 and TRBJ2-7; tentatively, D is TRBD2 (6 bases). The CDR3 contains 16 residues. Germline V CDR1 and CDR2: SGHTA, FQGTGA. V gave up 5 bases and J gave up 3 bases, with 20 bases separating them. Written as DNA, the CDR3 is TGTGCCAGCAGCATACCCTACAGGACTACCTGCTACGAGCAGTACTTC. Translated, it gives CASSIPYRTTCYEQYF.

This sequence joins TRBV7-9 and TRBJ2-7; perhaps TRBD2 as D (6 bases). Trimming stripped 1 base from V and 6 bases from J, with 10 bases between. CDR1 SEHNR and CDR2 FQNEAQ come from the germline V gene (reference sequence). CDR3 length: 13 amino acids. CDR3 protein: CASSLDPGAEQYV. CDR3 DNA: TGTGCCAGCAGCTTAGACCCGGGAGCCGAGCAGTACGTC.

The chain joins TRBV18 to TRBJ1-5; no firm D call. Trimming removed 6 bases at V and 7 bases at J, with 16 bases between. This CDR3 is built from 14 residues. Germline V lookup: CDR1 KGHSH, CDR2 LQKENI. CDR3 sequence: CASSRMLGAQPQHF. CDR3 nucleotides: TGTGCCAGCTCTCGTATGCTAGGAGCCCAGCCCCAGCATTTT.

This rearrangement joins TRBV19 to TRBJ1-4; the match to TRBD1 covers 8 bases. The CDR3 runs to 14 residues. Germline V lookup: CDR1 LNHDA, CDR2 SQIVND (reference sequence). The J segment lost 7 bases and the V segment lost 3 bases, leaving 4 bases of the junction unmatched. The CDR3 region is CASSIGTGVEKLFF. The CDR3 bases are TGTGCCAGTAGTATCGGGACAGGAGTTGAAAAACTGTTTTTT.

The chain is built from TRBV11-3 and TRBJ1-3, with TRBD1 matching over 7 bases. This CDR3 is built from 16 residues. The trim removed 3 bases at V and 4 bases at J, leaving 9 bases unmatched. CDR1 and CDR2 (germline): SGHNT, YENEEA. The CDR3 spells CASSFAGGTDGNTIYF. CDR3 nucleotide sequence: TGTGCCAGCAGCTTCGCTGGGGGGACAGACGGAAACACCATATATTTT.

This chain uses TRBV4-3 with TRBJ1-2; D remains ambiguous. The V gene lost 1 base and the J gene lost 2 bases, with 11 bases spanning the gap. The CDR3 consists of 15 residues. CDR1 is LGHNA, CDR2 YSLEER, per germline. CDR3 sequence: CASSQGLGNNYGYTF. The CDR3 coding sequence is TGCGCCAGCAGCCAAGGTTTAGGGAACAACTATGGCTACACCTTC.

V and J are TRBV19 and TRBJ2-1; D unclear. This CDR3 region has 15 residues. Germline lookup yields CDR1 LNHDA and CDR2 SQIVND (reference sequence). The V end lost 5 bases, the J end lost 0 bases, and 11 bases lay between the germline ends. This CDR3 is CASSADYSSYNEQFF. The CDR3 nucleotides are TGTGCCAGTAGTGCAGATTATAGCTCCTACAATGAGCAGTTCTTC.